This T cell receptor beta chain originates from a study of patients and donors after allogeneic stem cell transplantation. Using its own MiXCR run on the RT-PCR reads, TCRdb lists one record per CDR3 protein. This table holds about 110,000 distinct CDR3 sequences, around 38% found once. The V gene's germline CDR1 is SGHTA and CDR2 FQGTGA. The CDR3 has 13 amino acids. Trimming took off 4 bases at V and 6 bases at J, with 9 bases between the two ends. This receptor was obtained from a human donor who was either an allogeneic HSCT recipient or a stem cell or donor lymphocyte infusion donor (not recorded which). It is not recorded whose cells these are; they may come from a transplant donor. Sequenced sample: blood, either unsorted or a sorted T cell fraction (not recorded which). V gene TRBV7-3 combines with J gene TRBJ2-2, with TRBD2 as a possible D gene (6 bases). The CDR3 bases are TGTGCCAGCAGCTCCGGGAGTTCCGGGGAGCTGTTTTTT. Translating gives CASSSGSSGELFF. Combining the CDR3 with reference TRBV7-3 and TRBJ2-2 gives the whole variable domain GAGVSQTPSNKVTEKGKYVELRCDPISGHTALYWYRQSLGQGPEFLIYFQGTGAADDSGLPNDRFFAVRPEGSVSTLKIQRTERGDSAVYLCASSSGSSGELFFGEGSRLTVL.